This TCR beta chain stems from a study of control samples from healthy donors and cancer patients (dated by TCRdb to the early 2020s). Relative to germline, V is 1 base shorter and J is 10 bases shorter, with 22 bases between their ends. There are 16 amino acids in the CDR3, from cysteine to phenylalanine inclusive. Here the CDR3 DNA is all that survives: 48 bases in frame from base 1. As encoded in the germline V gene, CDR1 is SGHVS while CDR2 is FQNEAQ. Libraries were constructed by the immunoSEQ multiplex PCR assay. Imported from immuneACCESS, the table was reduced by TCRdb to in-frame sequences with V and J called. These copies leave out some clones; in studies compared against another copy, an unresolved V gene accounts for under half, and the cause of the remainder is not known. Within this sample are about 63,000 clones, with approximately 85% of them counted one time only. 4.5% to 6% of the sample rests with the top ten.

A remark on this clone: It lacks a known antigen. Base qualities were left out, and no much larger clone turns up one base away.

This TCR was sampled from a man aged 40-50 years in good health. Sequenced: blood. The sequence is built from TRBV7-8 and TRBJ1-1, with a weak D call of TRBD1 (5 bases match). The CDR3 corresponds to CASSLVGSFAGTRAFF. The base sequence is TGTGCCAGCAGCTTAGTAGGATCATTTGCGGGGACCAGAGCTTTCTTT.